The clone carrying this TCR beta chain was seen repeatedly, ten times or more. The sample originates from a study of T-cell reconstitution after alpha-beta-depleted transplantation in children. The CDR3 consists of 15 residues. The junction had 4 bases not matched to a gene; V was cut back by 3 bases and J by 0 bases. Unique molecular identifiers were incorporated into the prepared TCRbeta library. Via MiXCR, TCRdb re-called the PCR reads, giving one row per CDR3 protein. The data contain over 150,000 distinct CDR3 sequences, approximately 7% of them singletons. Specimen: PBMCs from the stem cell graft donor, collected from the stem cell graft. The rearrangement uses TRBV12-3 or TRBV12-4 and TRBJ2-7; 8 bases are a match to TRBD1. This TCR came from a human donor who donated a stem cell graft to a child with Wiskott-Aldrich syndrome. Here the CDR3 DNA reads TGTGCCAGCAGTTTGCAGGGGGCTAACTCCTACGAGCAGTACTTC. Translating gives CASSLQGANSYEQYF.